Listed here are 5 T cell receptor beta chains from one sample, sequenced in a study of PD-L1 blockade in urothelial cancer. Some clones are missing from TCRdb's copy, which holds only in-frame ones; the method was immunoSEQ multiplex PCR. Seen here are under 130,000 clones, 70% to 90% observed once, and the top ten hold around 2.4%. The sequenced sample was PBMCs, obtained around atezolizumab (anti-PD-L1) treatment. These receptors came from a man in his fifties or sixties with urothelial cancer.

The chain recombines TRBV15 with TRBJ1-3; D unresolved. The CDR3 runs 13 residues. V lost 4 bases and J 4 bases, leaving 8 bases between the germline ends. In germline, CDR1 is LNHNV, CDR2 YYDKDF (reference sequence). This CDR3 reads CATSTPGGNTIYF. The CDR3 DNA reads as TGTGCCACCAGCACCCCAGGAGGAAACACCATATATTTT.

This chain links TRBV19 with TRBJ2-5, with TRBD2 matching over 8 bases. The CDR3 covers 12 residues. V trimming: 9 bases; J trimming: 2 bases; junction bases outside the gene matches: 2. Germline V lookup: CDR1 LNHDA, CDR2 SQIVND (reference sequence). As DNA, the CDR3 is TGTGCCAGCGGGGGGGGTCAAGAGACCCAGTACTTC. This codes for CASGGGQETQYF.

This rearrangement joins TRBV27 to TRBJ2-1; TRBD2 matches at 8 bases. The V segment lost 5 bases and the J segment 1 base; nucleotides outside the gene matches: 4. Germline V lookup: CDR1 MNHEY, CDR2 SMNVEV (reference sequence). The CDR3 is 15 amino acids. The CDR3 is CASSLTSGSYNEQFF. CDR3 DNA sequence: TGTGCCAGCAGTCTAACTAGCGGTTCCTACAATGAGCAGTTCTTC.

V is TRBV5-1 and J is TRBJ2-1, with 15 bases matching TRBD2. CDR1 and CDR2 from the germline V gene are SGHRS and YFSETQ. Trimming at V came to 1 base and at J to 6 bases, leaving 2 bases not matched to a gene. This CDR3 has 16 amino acids. The CDR3, as DNA: TGCGCCAGCAGCTTGAGGACTAGCGGGAGGGTCAATGAGCAGTTCTTC. Amino acids: CASSLRTSGRVNEQFF.

This clone has a single count. V and J are TRBV6-6 and TRBJ1-5, with D perhaps matching TRBD1 (6 bases). This CDR3 spans 14 amino acids. V gave up 4 bases and J gave up 6 bases, with 13 bases separating them. Germline V gene data show CDR1 as MNHNY and CDR2 as SVGAGI (reference sequence). The CDR3 loop is CASSSFAGAQPQHF. In DNA form, the CDR3 reads TGTGCCAGCAGTTCATTTGCGGGGGCTCAGCCCCAGCATTTT.